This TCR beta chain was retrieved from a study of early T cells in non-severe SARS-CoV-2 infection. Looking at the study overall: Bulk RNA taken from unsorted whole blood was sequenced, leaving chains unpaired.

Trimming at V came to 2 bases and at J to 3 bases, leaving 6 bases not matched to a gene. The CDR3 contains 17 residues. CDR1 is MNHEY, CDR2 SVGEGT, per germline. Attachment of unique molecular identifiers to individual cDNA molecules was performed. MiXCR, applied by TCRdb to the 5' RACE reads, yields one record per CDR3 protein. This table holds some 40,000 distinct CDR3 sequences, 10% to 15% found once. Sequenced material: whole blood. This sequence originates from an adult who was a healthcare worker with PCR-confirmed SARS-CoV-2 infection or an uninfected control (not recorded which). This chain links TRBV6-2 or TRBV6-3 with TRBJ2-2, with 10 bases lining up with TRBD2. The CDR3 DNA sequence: TGTGCCAGCAGTTACGATCCTAGCGGGAGAGACACCGGGGAGCTGTTTTTT. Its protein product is CASSYDPSGRDTGELFF.